This T cell receptor beta chain was obtained from a study of CD8 T cells in Susac syndrome. This clonotype was recorded only once. An amount of RNA that ranged from about 0.45 to 1 ug was reverse transcribed with random hexamers. TCRdb fed the immunoSEQ multiplex PCR reads into MiXCR, producing one record per CDR3 protein. The table has a few hundred thousand distinct CDR3 sequences, roughly 96% seen once. Germline V CDR1 and CDR2: GTSNPN, SVGIG (reference sequence). V dropped 2 bases and J dropped 8; count of bases not matched to a gene: 9. This CDR3 is built from 15 residues. The rearrangement uses TRBV30 and TRBJ2-3; TRBD2 matches 11 bases. This TCR came from a human donor with multiple sclerosis. The sample consisted of CD4+ T cells from PBMCs. The CDR3 spells CAWSHSGGGRSTQYF. For the CDR3, the DNA is TGTGCCTGGAGTCATAGCGGGGGGGGAAGATCTACGCAGTATTTT.